This entry is about one T cell receptor (beta chain). The entry originates in a study of CD8+CD57+ T cells in acquired aplastic anemia. Genomic DNA was employed as the template in profiling TCR beta VDJ and CDR3. A single record per CDR3 protein comes from TCRdb applying MiXCR to the reads. The sample holds around 200,000 distinct CDR3 sequences, approximately 50% seen once. Germline CDR1 and CDR2: SGHTA and FQGNSA. The V segment lost 1 base and the J segment 5 bases; nucleotides outside the gene matches: 4. The CDR3 is 14 amino acids. Selection for sequencing was limited to patients who had shown CD8+CD57+ cell expansion by flow cytometry. Sampling of blood occurred while the patients had still received no therapy.

V usage is TRBV7-2 and J usage is TRBJ1-1, with 7 bases identical to TRBD1. This clonotype was obtained from a human donor with aplastic anemia. Input material: sorted CD4+, CD8+, or CD8+CD57+ T cells (not recorded which) from PBMCs. The DNA for the CDR3 is TGTGCCAGCAGCTTAGGCCCAGGGGGGACTGAAGCTTTCTTT. This codes for CASSLGPGGTEAFF.